One sample yielded the 24 T cell receptor beta chains listed below, sequenced in a study of blood T cell repertoires in COVID-19 (TCRdb year 2020). Libraries came from the immunoSEQ multiplex PCR assay. In its TCRdb copy, this immuneACCESS table keeps in-frame sequences only and misses some clones. Where compared with another copy, unresolved V genes explain less than half of these, and the others have no known cause. The sample has about 170,000 clones on record, about 85% of them singletons. Clones ranked in the top ten supply around 6.9% of the sample. The sequenced sample was peripheral blood. These receptors were taken from an older man with COVID-19, enrolled during active disease.

The chain links TRBV10-2 to TRBJ1-1; D gene uncertain. Looked up from germline, CDR1 is WSHSY and CDR2 is SAAADI. The CDR3 sequence is 15 residues long. V was cut by 5 bases and J by 6 bases, with 19 bases left in between. The CDR3: CASSRPVGFSAEAFF. The CDR3 nucleotides read TGCGCCAGCAGTAGACCTGTGGGATTTAGCGCTGAAGCTTTCTTT.

This chain joins TRBV9 and TRBJ2-1; 14 positions agree with TRBD2. The trim removed 3 bases at V and 6 bases at J, leaving 5 bases unmatched. CDR1 and CDR2 from the germline V gene are SGDLS and YYNGEE. CDR3 size: 16 residues. The CDR3 DNA sequence: TGTGCCAGCAGCGGACTAGCGGGGGGGATTCGCAATGAGCAGTTCTTC. Its translation: CASSGLAGGIRNEQFF.

The CDR3: CASTQWGPGANVLTF. The CDR3 DNA reads TGTGCCAGTACTCAGTGGGGCCCTGGGGCCAACGTCCTGACTTTC. The V and J genes are TRBV19 and TRBJ2-6, with D possibly being TRBD1 (5 bases). Germline CDR1 LNHDA, CDR2 SQIVND (reference sequence). The V gene lost 7 bases and the J gene lost 2 bases, with 12 bases spanning the gap. The CDR3 has 15 amino acids.

The rearrangement joins TRBV14 to TRBJ2-1; TRBD2 matches at 7 bases. The germline CDR1 and CDR2 sequences are SGHDN and FVKESK. V trimming: 0 bases; J trimming: 7 bases; junction bases outside the gene matches: 9. This CDR3 is built from 16 residues. The CDR3 reads CASSQDRGGGRNEQFF. The CDR3 coding sequence is TGTGCCAGCAGCCAAGATAGGGGCGGGGGACGGAATGAGCAGTTCTTC.

The V call is TRBV9, the J call TRBJ1-6; D unclear. The V gene lost 2 bases and the J gene lost 8 bases, with 11 bases spanning the gap. CDR3 length: 14 amino acids. The germline V gene encodes CDR1 SGDLS and CDR2 YYNGEE. The CDR3 region has the DNA TGTGCCAGCAGCGTGGCTTTCCGGGATTCACCCCTCCACTTT. Its protein is CASSVAFRDSPLHF.

The chain carries TRBV18 and TRBJ1-5, with 8 nucleotides matching TRBD1. With V trimmed by 4 bases and J by 2 bases, 4 bases remained unmatched. The CDR3 is 15 residues long. Germline assignment: CDR1 KGHSH and CDR2 LQKENI. In DNA form, the CDR3 reads TGTGCCAGCTCACTTGGACAGGGTGGCAATCAGCCCCAGCATTTT. Translation: CASSLGQGGNQPQHF.

The rearrangement uses TRBV7-9 and TRBJ1-5; D may be TRBD1 (6 bases). The CDR3 contains 14 residues. Germline V gives CDR1 SEHNR, CDR2 FQNEAQ (reference sequence). V gave up 1 base and J gave up 9 bases, with 13 bases separating them. The CDR3 nucleotides are TGTGCCAGCAGCTTAGAAGCGGGGGCCGGGCCCCAGCATTTT. Protein sequence: CASSLEAGAGPQHF.

The CDR3 sequence is CASSPMDRVGSYEQYF. Here the CDR3 DNA reads TGTGCCAGCAGCCCCATGGACAGGGTAGGTTCCTACGAGCAGTACTTC. J is TRBJ2-7 and V is TRBV9, with 8 nucleotides matching TRBD1. The V gene end was trimmed by 4 bases and the J gene end by 1 base; junction bases not matched to a gene: 10. Germline-derived CDR1 and CDR2 are SGDLS and YYNGEE. The CDR3 consists of 16 residues.

A few counts support this clone. This sequence joins TRBV7-2 and TRBJ1-5; D is ambiguous. Trimming removed 3 bases from V and 0 bases from J, with 6 bases in between. CDR1 and CDR2 (germline): SGHTA, FQGNSA. The length of the CDR3 is 14 residues. The CDR3 sequence: CASSLEYSNQPQHF. The DNA of the CDR3 is TGTGCCAGCAGCTTGGAGTATAGCAATCAGCCCCAGCATTTT.

This chain links TRBV29-1 with TRBJ1-2; 9 bases match TRBD1. The CDR3 is 14 residues long. V dropped 1 base and J dropped 7; count of bases not matched to a gene: 7. The germline CDR1 and CDR2 sequences are SQVTM and ANQGSEA. In DNA form, the CDR3 reads TGCAGCGTTGAAGGTGGGACAGGGCGGGGTGGCTACACCTTC. Amino acids: CSVEGGTGRGGYTF.

The chain carries TRBV24-1 and TRBJ1-2, with D perhaps TRBD1 (5 bases). Germline CDR1 is KGHDR and CDR2 is SFDVKD. The CDR3 length is 13 residues. Trimming shortened V by 5 bases and J by 4 bases, and 10 bases separated the two germline ends. In nucleotides, the CDR3 is TGTGCCACCAGTGTAGGGGAACTCTATGGCTACACCTTC. Its protein is CATSVGELYGYTF.

Here the CDR3 reads CASSLGGARQETQYF. The CDR3 region has the DNA TGTGCCAGCAGCTTAGGTGGGGCGCGGCAAGAGACCCAGTACTTC. The chain has TRBV7-2 and TRBJ2-5, with D perhaps matching TRBD1 (5 bases). Germline lookup yields CDR1 SGHTA and CDR2 FQGNSA. Deletions cut 1 base from V and 2 bases from J, with 11 bases between. The CDR3 has 15 amino acids.

The rearrangement uses TRBV19 and TRBJ2-1; tentative D call: TRBD1 (6 bases). There are 20 residues in the CDR3. V lost 6 bases and J lost 0, with 27 bases in between. Germline V gene data show CDR1 as LNHDA and CDR2 as SQIVND (reference sequence). The CDR3 region is CASSRRALPGQKSSYNEQFF. As DNA, the CDR3 is TGTGCCAGTAGCCGCCGGGCGTTACCGGGACAAAAAAGCTCCTACAATGAGCAGTTCTTC. Full variable domain (outside the CDR3, taken from reference TRBV19 and TRBJ2-1): DGGITQSPKYLFRKEGQNVTLSCEQNLNHDAMYWYRQDPGQGLRLIYYSQIVNDFQKGDIAEGYSVSREKKESFPLTVTSAQKNPTAFYLCASSRRALPGQKSSYNEQFFGPGTRLTVL.

In this sample, this clone turned up a few times. V is TRBV5-6 and J is TRBJ1-6; D possibly corresponds to TRBD1 (6 bases). Trimming took 3 bases from V and 6 from J, leaving 10 bases between them. This CDR3 is 14 amino acids long. Germline CDR1 is SGHDT and CDR2 is YYEEEE. CDR3 coding DNA: TGTGCCAGCAGCTACGGACAGTTTAATTCACCCCTCCACTTT. Its protein product is CASSYGQFNSPLHF.

This clone occurred a few times. This chain uses TRBV29-1 with TRBJ1-1; unclear D gene. Trimming pared 7 bases from V and 4 bases from J, leaving 10 bases between. The germline CDR1 and CDR2 sequences are SQVTM and ANQGSEA. This CDR3 region has 11 residues. The CDR3 coding sequence is TGCAGCGGCAAGCAGGCCACTGAAGCTTTCTTT. Protein: CSGKQATEAFF.

This clone was picked up one time. The rearrangement uses TRBV27 and TRBJ1-4; tentative D call: TRBD1 (6 bases). Germline V gene lookup returns CDR1 MNHEY and CDR2 SMNVEV (reference sequence). The CDR3 spans 14 residues. Deletions cut 6 bases from V and 2 bases from J, with 10 bases between. The CDR3 DNA reads TGTGCCAGCAGGAGGGGGATCACTAATGAAAAACTGTTTTTT. This translates into CASRRGITNEKLFF. Variable domain in full (rest from reference TRBV27 and TRBJ1-4): EAQVTQNPRYLITVTGKKLTVTCSQNMNHEYMSWYRQDPGLGLRQIYYSMNVEVTDKGDVPEGYKVSRKEKRNFPLILESPSPNQTSLYFCASRRGITNEKLFFGSGTQLSVL.

The chain joins TRBV19 to TRBJ2-7; TRBD1 matches at 7 bases. The V gene end was trimmed by 5 bases and the J gene end by 1 base; junction bases not matched to a gene: 8. Germline V CDR1 and CDR2: LNHDA, SQIVND (reference sequence). This CDR3 region has 15 residues. CDR3 amino acids: CASSFGQAPSYEQYF. CDR3 nucleotides: TGTGCCAGTAGTTTCGGACAGGCCCCTTCCTACGAGCAGTACTTC.

This clone has just one count. This chain joins TRBV4-3 and TRBJ2-5; TRBD2 aligns across 8 bases. Unmatched junction bases numbered 4, after V lost 0 bases and J lost 4 bases. The germline gives CDR1 LGHNA, CDR2 YSLEER. The CDR3 is 15 residues long. This CDR3 reads CASSQDWRGVETQYF. Here the CDR3 DNA reads TGCGCCAGCAGCCAAGATTGGCGGGGGGTAGAGACCCAGTACTTC.

The chain has TRBV19 and TRBJ2-5; TRBD1 is a possible D gene (6 bases). This CDR3 is 15 amino acids long. The germline V gene has CDR1 LNHDA and CDR2 SQIVND (reference sequence). Trimming took 6 bases from V and 4 from J, leaving 18 bases between them. The CDR3 DNA reads as TGTGCCAGTAGCAGGACAGTTCGGATTGCAGAGACCCAGTACTTC. This translates into CASSRTVRIAETQYF.

The chain employs TRBV3-1 (or the pseudogene TRBV3-2) and TRBJ1-4; 11 bases fit TRBD1. CDR3 length: 17 amino acids. V was pared by 5 bases and J by 2 bases, with 7 bases of the junction left unmatched. In germline, CDR1 is LGHDT, CDR2 YNNKEL (reference sequence). DNA of the CDR3: TGTGCCAGCAGCTCGCGGACAGGGGGCTGGACTAATGAAAAACTGTTTTTT. It codes for CASSSRTGGWTNEKLFF.

The rearrangement joins TRBV6-5 to TRBJ2-1; the D gene is possibly TRBD2 (6 bases). The germline CDR1 and CDR2 sequences are MNHEY and SVGAGI. The CDR3 loop spans 13 amino acids. Trimming stripped 2 bases from V and 9 bases from J, with 11 bases between. In nucleotides, the CDR3 is TGTGCCAGCAGTTACCCTAGCGTGGGTGAGCAGTTCTTC. Translated, it gives CASSYPSVGEQFF.

Written as DNA, the CDR3 is TGTGCCAGCAGTTCGGGGGGGCCAACAGATACGCAGTATTTT. Translating it yields CASSSGGPTDTQYF. The chain couples TRBV5-8 to TRBJ2-3, with 8 bases lining up with TRBD2. The germline V gene encodes CDR1 SGHTS and CDR2 YDEGEE. This CDR3 region has 14 residues. V lost 5 bases, J lost 3 bases, and 5 bases stayed unmatched.

The gene calls are TRBV7-6 and TRBJ2-7; 10 bases are a match to TRBD1. V lost 3 bases to trimming and J lost 7 bases; unmatched junction nucleotides: 6. The CDR3 extends over 14 amino acids. CDR1 is SGHVS and CDR2 is FNYEAQ in the germline V gene. CDR3 nucleotide sequence: TGTGCCAGCAGCTTTAGACAGGGGGCGGGTGAGCAGTACTTC. This gives the protein CASSFRQGAGEQYF.

This chain joins TRBV6-2 or TRBV6-3 and TRBJ2-7; TRBD2 matches 10 bases. V lost 5 bases and J lost 6; bases outside the gene matches: 7. CDR3 length: 14 residues. The germline CDR1 and CDR2 sequences are MNHEY and SVGEGT. In DNA, the CDR3 is TGTGCCAGCAGTAACCTAGCGGGGGTCCGCGAGCAGTACTTC. Residues: CASSNLAGVREQYF.